The 21 T cell receptor beta chains reported below all come from one sample, sequenced in a study of T cells in pancreatic ductal adenocarcinoma. Surgery without prior neoadjuvant therapy was the treatment of the selected pancreatic ductal adenocarcinoma patients. The repertoire was sequenced with immunoSEQ multiplex PCR; TCRdb's copy has only in-frame clones and lacks some. The data show roughly 100,000 clones, nearly 95% seen once. The sequenced material came from PBMCs. The receptors shown here come from a human donor with pancreatic ductal adenocarcinoma.

The chain employs TRBV2 and TRBJ2-7; D perhaps matches TRBD2 (6 bases). The V and J ends lost 0 bases and 7 bases respectively, with 10 bases between them. Germline V gene lookup returns CDR1 SNHLY and CDR2 FYNNEI. CDR3 length equals 13 residues. CDR3 residues: CASSEAATREQYF. The CDR3 DNA follows: TGTGCCAGCAGTGAAGCTGCGACTAGGGAGCAGTACTTC.

The V gene is TRBV5-4, the J gene TRBJ1-1, with a weak D call TRBD1 (6 bases). V lost 4 bases to trimming and J lost 4 bases, with 11 bases between them. The CDR3 extends over 13 amino acids. Germline CDR1 and CDR2: SGHNT and YYREEE (reference sequence). The CDR3 sequence is CASSLGHSTEAFF. DNA for the CDR3: TGTGCCAGCAGCCTGGGACATTCCACTGAAGCTTTCTTT. The complete variable domain, with remaining parts taken from reference TRBV5-4 and TRBJ1-1, reads ETGVTQSPTHLIKTRGQQVTLRCSSQSGHNTVSWYQQALGQGPQFIFQYYREEENGRGNFPPRFSGLQFPNYSSELNVNALELDDSALYLCASSLGHSTEAFFGQGTRLTVV.

The chain recombines TRBV19 with TRBJ2-7; 7 positions agree with TRBD2. Per germline, CDR1 LNHDA and CDR2 SQIVND (reference sequence). J lost 6 bases, V lost 9 bases, and 14 bases had no gene match. The CDR3 runs to 14 residues. The CDR3 reads CASPPPGLTGEQYF. CDR3 sequence (DNA): TGTGCCAGCCCGCCCCCGGGACTAACAGGCGAGCAGTACTTC.

Here the CDR3 reads CATSSRRGLTYNEQFF. The CDR3 bases are TGTGCCACCAGCAGCAGAAGGGGACTAACCTACAATGAGCAGTTCTTC. This chain connects TRBV15 to TRBJ2-1; 7 bases match TRBD2. The junction had 7 bases not matched to a gene; V was cut back by 3 bases and J by 2 bases. The germline gives CDR1 LNHNV, CDR2 YYDKDF (reference sequence). The CDR3 is 16 amino acids.

The gene calls are TRBV18 and TRBJ2-5, with D unclear. The CDR3 totals 13 residues. V lost 3 bases and J lost 1, with 6 bases in between. CDR1 KGHSH and CDR2 LQKENI come from the germline V gene. CDR3 amino acids: CASSPSVQETQYF. The CDR3 DNA sequence: TGTGCCAGCTCACCGTCAGTCCAAGAGACCCAGTACTTC.

This chain uses TRBV19 with TRBJ1-4; TRBD1 aligns across 8 bases. The CDR3 has 15 amino acids. V was pared by 6 bases and J by 7 bases, with 10 bases of the junction left unmatched. Germline loops: CDR1 LNHDA, CDR2 SQIVND (reference sequence). CDR3 in amino acids: CASSNRDRMSEKLFF. The CDR3 DNA reads as TGTGCCAGTAGCAACCGGGACAGGATGAGTGAAAAACTGTTTTTT.

This chain uses TRBV28 with TRBJ2-7, with unresolved D. Trimming shortened V by 2 bases and J by 3 bases, and 17 bases separated the two germline ends. CDR1 and CDR2 from the germline V gene are MDHEN and SYDVKM. This CDR3 contains 16 residues. The CDR3 sequence: CASSLDPRLLGYEQYF. The CDR3 DNA reads as TGTGCCAGCAGTTTAGATCCCAGGCTATTAGGCTACGAGCAGTACTTC. The full variable domain, its missing parts supplied by reference TRBV28 and TRBJ2-7, is DVKVTQSSRYLVKRTGEKVFLECVQDMDHENMFWYRQDPGLGLRLIYFSYDVKMKEKGDIPEGYSVSREKKERFSLILESASTNQTSMYLCASSLDPRLLGYEQYFGPGTRLTVT.

This chain joins TRBV28 and TRBJ1-2, with 10 bases lining up with TRBD1. CDR1 and CDR2 from the germline V gene are MDHEN and SYDVKM. CDR3 size: 14 residues. Losses at the gene ends were 8 bases for V and 7 bases for J; bases not matched to a gene: 10. The CDR3 DNA reads TGTGCCAGCCTATCCGGGACAGGGGTTTTTGGCTACACCTTC. It yields the protein CASLSGTGVFGYTF.

The V call is TRBV9, the J call TRBJ2-7; TRBD2 aligns across 11 bases. V was clipped by 0 bases and J by 0 bases; unmatched bases: 5. The CDR3 is made up of 17 amino acids. Germline V gives CDR1 SGDLS, CDR2 YYNGEE. The CDR3 spells CASSVAGLAALSYEQYF. As DNA, the CDR3 is TGTGCCAGCAGCGTAGCGGGACTAGCGGCCCTCTCCTACGAGCAGTACTTC. Full variable domain (missing parts from reference TRBV9 and TRBJ2-7): DSGVTQTPKHLITATGQRVTLRCSPRSGDLSVYWYQQSLDQGLQFLIQYYNGEERAKGNILERFSAQQFPDLHSELNLSSLELGDSALYFCASSVAGLAALSYEQYFGPGTRLTVT.

The chain has TRBV5-1 and TRBJ2-7; D possibly corresponds to TRBD1 (6 bases). The germline V gene has CDR1 SGHRS and CDR2 YFSETQ. CDR3 length: 15 residues. V lost 3 bases and J 4 bases, leaving 17 bases between the germline ends. The CDR3 DNA follows: TGCGCCAGCAGCTCTGAACCGGGACATGGATACGAGCAGTACTTC. Encoded protein: CASSSEPGHGYEQYF.

This chain uses TRBV28 with TRBJ2-5, with TRBD1 identical over 10 bases. Germline V CDR1 and CDR2: MDHEN, SYDVKM. Germline trimming cut 5 bases from V and 1 base from J; bases unmatched to any gene: 1. The CDR3 extends over 14 amino acids. CDR3 loop: CASSRDRGQETQYF. In DNA, the CDR3 is TGTGCCAGCAGTAGGGACAGGGGCCAAGAGACCCAGTACTTC.

The chain links TRBV29-1 to TRBJ2-5, with a tentative D call TRBD1 (5 bases). The CDR3 loop spans 14 amino acids. Deletions cut 4 bases from V and 4 bases from J, with 16 bases between. Germline CDR1 reads SQVTM; CDR2 reads ANQGSEA. The CDR3 sequence: CSVVREVPGETQYF. The CDR3 DNA reads as TGCAGCGTTGTCAGGGAAGTTCCAGGAGAGACCCAGTACTTC.

J is TRBJ2-1 and V is TRBV18; 12 bases match TRBD2. The CDR3 has 15 residues. With V trimmed by 4 bases and J by 6 bases, 4 bases remained unmatched. The germline CDR1 and CDR2 sequences are KGHSH and LQKENI. CDR3 sequence reads: CASSQGLAGLNEQFF. DNA of the CDR3: TGTGCCAGCTCACAGGGACTAGCGGGCCTCAATGAGCAGTTCTTC.

This chain uses TRBV6-1 with TRBJ2-2; 8 bases map to TRBD1. The germline V gene has CDR1 MNHNS and CDR2 SASEGT. V was clipped by 5 bases and J by 4 bases; unmatched bases: 6. The CDR3 has 15 residues. The CDR3 sequence is CASSTRGQVTGELFF. Here the CDR3 DNA reads TGTGCCAGCAGTACACGGGGACAGGTCACCGGGGAGCTGTTTTTT.

This chain links TRBV2 with TRBJ2-7, with D maybe TRBD2 (5 bases). Trimming stripped 6 bases from V and 0 bases from J, with 12 bases between. Germline V CDR1 and CDR2: SNHLY, FYNNEI. This CDR3 has 14 residues. CDR3 region: CASRLGRSSYEQYF. The DNA of the CDR3 is TGTGCCAGCAGACTAGGACGGTCCTCCTACGAGCAGTACTTC. Full variable domain (remainder filled in from reference TRBV2 and TRBJ2-7): EPEVTQTPSHQVTQMGQEVILRCVPISNHLYFYWYRQILGQKVEFLVSFYNNEISEKSEIFDDQFSVERPDGSNFTLKIRSTKLEDSAMYFCASRLGRSSYEQYFGPGTRLTVT.

The chain joins TRBV20-1 to TRBJ1-1; TRBD1 aligns across 7 bases. There are 11 residues in the CDR3. Germline assignment: CDR1 DFQATT and CDR2 SNEGSKA (reference sequence). The V gene end was trimmed by 3 bases and the J gene end by 9 bases; junction bases not matched to a gene: 4. Written as DNA, the CDR3 is TGCAGTGCTAGTGGACAGGTCCAAGCTTTCTTT. This encodes CSASGQVQAFF.

The CDR3: CASTPDSYYHPRNEQYF. CDR3 bases: TGTGCCAGCACCCCGGACAGCTACTACCACCCACGGAACGAGCAGTACTTC. The V and J genes are TRBV21-1 and TRBJ2-7; the DNA was not compared with TRBD1, the D call given in the table. TRBV21-1 is classified as a pseudogene. The CDR3 length is 17 residues.

V is TRBV4-2 and J is TRBJ2-7; 7 bases fit TRBD1. Germline V gives CDR1 LGHNA, CDR2 YNFKEQ. This CDR3 spans 16 amino acids. V lost 1 base to trimming and J lost 3 bases; unmatched junction nucleotides: 9. The CDR3 nucleotides read TGTGCCAGCAGCCAAGCGGGCCCCGCAGGGGGCTACGAGCAGTACTTC. Protein product: CASSQAGPAGGYEQYF.

V is TRBV9 and J is TRBJ2-7; 14 bases match TRBD2. This CDR3 is built from 18 residues. V was pared by 2 bases and J by 3 bases, with 10 bases of the junction left unmatched. The V gene's germline CDR1 is SGDLS and CDR2 YYNGEE. CDR3 sequence reads: CASSVTPGLAGGYYEQYF. The CDR3 DNA follows: TGTGCCAGCAGCGTTACCCCCGGACTAGCGGGAGGTTACTACGAGCAGTACTTC.

The table lists this clone with a count of one. The rearrangement uses TRBV5-1 and TRBJ2-2, with TRBD1 matching over 7 bases. Looked up from germline, CDR1 is SGHRS and CDR2 is YFSETQ. Trimming at V came to 4 bases and at J to 6 bases, leaving 6 bases not matched to a gene. The CDR3 extends over 14 amino acids. The CDR3 DNA follows: TGCGCCAGCAGCCCGACAGGGACGGCCGGGGAGCTGTTTTTT. Its translation: CASSPTGTAGELFF.

The chain links TRBV18 to TRBJ2-5; 9 bases align to TRBD1. This CDR3 contains 15 residues. In germline, CDR1 is KGHSH, CDR2 LQKENI. V shed 6 bases and J 1 base; nucleotides not matched to a gene: 6. The CDR3 DNA reads TGTGCCAGCTCGCGGACAGGGGCCCTCCAAGAGACCCAGTACTTC. It is translated as CASSRTGALQETQYF.